A single sample gave rise to the 15 T cell receptor beta chains below, sequenced in a study of PD-1 blockade in classical Hodgkin lymphoma. Repertoires were generated with immunoSEQ multiplex PCR, while TCRdb's copy carries only in-frame clones and drops some. The data contain about 5,000 clones, 82% of them singletons. Each and every patient relapsed after autologous stem cell transplantation, and patients got differing brentuximab vedotin exposure. From thawed PBMCs, CD8+ T cells were isolated by magnetic negative selection. Sequencing used CD8+ T cells from blood, obtained at baseline. The receptors shown here come from a human donor with classical Hodgkin lymphoma.

The chain couples TRBV11-2 to TRBJ2-2; TRBD2 aligns across 11 bases. J lost 1 base, V lost 1 base, and 5 bases had no gene match. The CDR3 has 18 residues. Germline V gene data show CDR1 as SGHAT and CDR2 as FQNNGV. The CDR3 loop is CASSLVSSGGLNTGELFF. CDR3 in DNA: TGTGCCAGCAGCTTAGTTTCTAGCGGGGGGTTGAACACCGGGGAGCTGTTTTTT. Full variable domain (missing parts from reference TRBV11-2 and TRBJ2-2): EAGVAQSPRYKIIEKRQSVAFWCNPISGHATLYWYQQILGQGPKLLIQFQNNGVVDDSQLPKDRFSAERLKGVDSTLKIQPAKLEDSAVYLCASSLVSSGGLNTGELFFGEGSRLTVL.

The rearrangement links TRBV4-3 to TRBJ2-1; 9 bases are shared with TRBD1. V lost 5 bases, J lost 2 bases, and 10 bases stayed unmatched. CDR1 is LGHNA, CDR2 YSLEER, per germline. The CDR3 is 17 residues long. The CDR3 bases are TGCGCCAGCAGCAAGCGGACAGGGGAAAACCCCTACAATGAGCAGTTCTTC. Translation gives CASSKRTGENPYNEQFF.

This clone showed up just a few times. This sequence joins TRBV4-3 and TRBJ1-4, with TRBD1 identical over 7 bases. CDR1 and CDR2 from the germline V gene are LGHNA and YSLEER. Losses at the gene ends were 0 bases for V and 8 bases for J; bases not matched to a gene: 9. This CDR3 contains 16 residues. The CDR3 here is CASSQDLEGAGEKLFF. DNA of the CDR3: TGCGCCAGCAGCCAAGATTTGGAGGGGGCGGGAGAAAAACTGTTTTTT.

The genes are TRBV9 and TRBJ2-2, with D perhaps given as TRBD1 or TRBD2 (5 bases each). V lost 3 bases and J 2 bases, leaving 14 bases between the germline ends. The length of the CDR3 is 16 residues. Germline V lookup: CDR1 SGDLS, CDR2 YYNGEE. The CDR3: CASSDPDGANTGELFF. The CDR3 coding sequence is TGTGCCAGCAGCGACCCAGACGGGGCTAACACCGGGGAGCTGTTTTTT.

The V gene is TRBV5-6, the J gene TRBJ2-1, with D perhaps assigned TRBD1 or TRBD2 (5 bases each). V lost 0 bases and J 8 bases, leaving 24 bases between the germline ends. Germline values: CDR1 SGHDT, CDR2 YYEEEE. This CDR3 has 18 residues. CDR3 sequence: CASSLGAYGTDFLDEQFF. CDR3 nucleotides: TGTGCCAGCAGCTTGGGGGCCTACGGGACCGACTTTTTGGATGAGCAGTTCTTC.

V usage is TRBV6-5 and J usage is TRBJ1-4; D is perhaps TRBD1 (6 bases). The V and J ends lost 7 bases and 8 bases respectively, with 14 bases between them. CDR3 length: 13 amino acids. Germline CDR1 is MNHEY and CDR2 is SVGAGI. In DNA, the CDR3 is TGTGCCAGCACCGGGGCCGGGGGCGAAAAACTGTTTTTT. Protein sequence: CASTGAGGEKLFF.

This chain joins TRBV4-3 and TRBJ2-7; 11 bases match TRBD1. Germline V CDR1 and CDR2: LGHNA, YSLEER. V dropped 3 bases and J dropped 2; count of bases not matched to a gene: 0. The CDR3 consists of 14 residues. In DNA, the CDR3 is TGCGCCAGCAGCCAGGGACAGGGGGCCTACGAGCAGTACTTC. Protein sequence: CASSQGQGAYEQYF.

The rearrangement links TRBV14 to TRBJ2-1; tentatively, D is TRBD2 (5 bases). CDR1 is SGHDN, CDR2 FVKESK, per germline. V was clipped by 1 base and J by 0 bases, with 7 bases between them. This CDR3 is built from 15 residues. The CDR3 loop is CASSQGLSSYNEQFF. As DNA, the CDR3 is TGTGCCAGCAGCCAAGGACTATCCTCCTACAATGAGCAGTTCTTC.

V usage is TRBV19 and J usage is TRBJ2-1, with TRBD1 as a possible D gene (6 bases). Germline V gene lookup returns CDR1 LNHDA and CDR2 SQIVND (reference sequence). V lost 3 bases and J 7 bases, leaving 16 bases between the germline ends. CDR3 length: 15 residues. Here the CDR3 reads CASSIGRGPLNEQFF. The CDR3 DNA is TGTGCCAGTAGTATCGGCAGGGGCCCCCTGAATGAGCAGTTCTTC.

This clone has just one count. This rearrangement joins TRBV7-2 to TRBJ1-6; D is possibly TRBD1 (5 bases). This CDR3 spans 16 amino acids. Trimming left V 5 bases short and J 8 bases short, with 19 bases between. The V gene's germline CDR1 is SGHTA and CDR2 FQGNSA. In nucleotides, the CDR3 is TGTGCCAGCAGCCTCTGGGTGGCCGCGGGGGATTCACCCCTCCACTTT. This gives the protein CASSLWVAAGDSPLHF.

The rearrangement joins TRBV28 to TRBJ1-1; 10 positions agree with TRBD1. J gave up 7 bases and V 3 bases, and 5 bases lay outside the gene matches. Germline V CDR1 and CDR2: MDHEN, SYDVKM. This CDR3 spans 14 amino acids. CDR3 DNA: TGTGCCAGCAGTTTTTGGGGACAGGGGATTGAAGCTTTCTTT. It encodes CASSFWGQGIEAFF. Using reference TRBV28 and TRBJ1-1 for the parts outside the CDR3, the full variable domain is DVKVTQSSRYLVKRTGEKVFLECVQDMDHENMFWYRQDPGLGLRLIYFSYDVKMKEKGDIPEGYSVSREKKERFSLILESASTNQTSMYLCASSFWGQGIEAFFGQGTRLTVV.

This clone was recorded once. The rearrangement joins TRBV10-3 to TRBJ2-7; D may be TRBD2 (6 bases). The CDR3 length is 16 residues. The V gene's germline CDR1 is ENHRY and CDR2 SYGVKD. V was clipped by 3 bases and J by 5 bases, with 20 bases between them. The CDR3 region has the DNA TGTGCCATCAGTGACCTCGGGGGACCGAACCAGGACGAGCAGTACTTC. This codes for CAISDLGGPNQDEQYF.

This clone was recorded a few times. This chain's CDR3 is CASSLGVAGPQETQYF. As DNA, the CDR3 is TGCGCCAGCAGCTTGGGGGTAGCGGGGCCCCAAGAGACCCAGTACTTC. The chain has TRBV5-1 and TRBJ2-5; 8 bases agree with TRBD2. Germline V gives CDR1 SGHRS, CDR2 YFSETQ. The junction had 5 bases not matched to a gene; V was cut back by 0 bases and J by 1 base. The CDR3 loop spans 16 amino acids.

Here the CDR3 reads CASSQDWTGGMNTEAFF. The CDR3 DNA is TGCGCCAGCAGCCAAGATTGGACAGGGGGCATGAACACTGAAGCTTTCTTT. The rearrangement links TRBV4-1 to TRBJ1-1; 11 nucleotides line up with TRBD1. The germline V gene encodes CDR1 MGHRA and CDR2 YSYEKL. Trimming at V came to 0 bases and at J to 0 bases, leaving 3 bases not matched to a gene. This CDR3 is built from 17 residues.

V usage is TRBV7-9 and J usage is TRBJ2-5, with TRBD2 matching 7 bases. The CDR3 has 14 amino acids. Germline V gene data show CDR1 as SEHNR and CDR2 as FQNEAQ (reference sequence). The trim removed 3 bases at V and 3 bases at J, leaving 4 bases unmatched. The DNA for the CDR3 is TGTGCCAGCAGCTTGAAGCGGGGCGAAGAGACCCAGTACTTC. Protein: CASSLKRGEETQYF.